One and the same sample provided the 31 T cell receptor beta chains below, sequenced in a study of blood T cells in healthy people across ages. Primed by a sample-barcoded 5' primer and a J-beta primer mix, a second PCR proceeded for roughly 7 to 11 cycles. Each CDR3 protein is one row after TCRdb ran MiXCR on the 5' RACE reads. The sample yields 550,000 to 700,000 distinct CDR3 sequences, about 26% seen once. The sequencing sample was made of blood. All receptors come from a woman aged 70 to 79 in good health.

The chain uses TRBV3-1 and TRBJ1-3; D call uncertain. V was cut by 1 base and J by 2 bases, with 6 bases left in between. This CDR3 is 14 amino acids long. CDR1 and CDR2 (germline): LGHDT, YNNKEL (reference sequence). The CDR3 DNA reads as TGTGCCAGCAGCCAAGGTCCCGCTGGAAACACCATATATTTT. It yields the protein CASSQGPAGNTIYF. Using reference TRBV3-1 and TRBJ1-3 for the parts outside the CDR3, the full variable domain is DTAVSQTPKYLVTQMGNDKSIKCEQNLGHDTMYWYKQDSKKFLKIMFSYNNKELIINETVPNRFSPKSPDKAHLNLHINSLELGDSAVYFCASSQGPAGNTIYFGEGSWLTVV.

This clonotype was counted many times. The chain joins TRBV5-1 to TRBJ2-5; D is possibly TRBD1 (5 bases). Germline CDR1 reads SGHRS; CDR2 reads YFSETQ. The length of the CDR3 is 14 residues. V was trimmed by 0 bases and J by 8 bases, leaving 14 bases between them. The CDR3 DNA reads TGCGCCAGCAGCTTGGGGACATCCCAAAAAACCCAGTACTTC. Translated: CASSLGTSQKTQYF.

There are a few counts of this clonotype. J is TRBJ2-5 and V is TRBV25-1; 8 nucleotides align to TRBD1. The CDR3 is 16 residues long. Germline CDR1 reads MGHDK; CDR2 reads SYGVNS. J gave up 0 bases and V 2 bases, and 5 bases lay outside the gene matches. The CDR3 region is CASSEAGDRYQETQYF. The CDR3 DNA reads as TGTGCCAGCAGTGAAGCCGGGGACAGGTACCAAGAGACCCAGTACTTC.

The table lists this clonotype with a few counts. CDR3 amino acids: CASSQDDPGLLPQHF. CDR3 coding DNA: TGTGCCAGCAGCCAAGACGACCCGGGGCTATTGCCCCAGCATTTT. The chain is built from TRBV4-2 and TRBJ1-5; perhaps TRBD1 as D (5 bases). The CDR3 has 15 amino acids. Trimming took off 0 bases at V and 9 bases at J, with 15 bases between the two ends. Germline V gene lookup returns CDR1 LGHNA and CDR2 YNFKEQ.

There are many counts of this clonotype. The J gene is TRBJ1-2, the V gene TRBV7-8, with TRBD1 matching 8 bases. Germline CDR1 is SGHVS and CDR2 is FQNEAQ. Trimming took 4 bases from V and 8 from J; bases not matched to a gene: 9. The CDR3 sequence is 14 residues long. CDR3 bases: TGTGCCAGCAGCTCGACAGGGGTTAAAGGGGGCTACACCTTC. This translates into CASSSTGVKGGYTF.

This chain joins TRBV6-4 and TRBJ2-4; tentatively, D is TRBD2 (6 bases). The V and J ends lost 2 bases and 1 base respectively, with 12 bases between them. The CDR3 covers 16 residues. Germline CDR1 reads MRHNA; CDR2 reads SNTAGT. CDR3 loop: CASSDPLGGAKNIQYF. CDR3 DNA: TGTGCCAGCAGTGACCCTCTTGGGGGGGCCAAAAACATTCAGTACTTC.

This clonotype was recorded a few times. The chain recombines TRBV6-1 with TRBJ1-2; 9 nucleotides agree with TRBD1. The V segment lost 6 bases and the J segment 5 bases; nucleotides outside the gene matches: 7. Germline CDR1 is MNHNS and CDR2 is SASEGT. The CDR3 consists of 14 residues. The CDR3 sequence is CASSPTGGIYGYTF. The CDR3 DNA reads TGTGCCAGCAGCCCGACAGGGGGTATTTATGGCTACACCTTC.

The chain couples TRBV20-1 to TRBJ1-4; D is undetermined. V lost 3 bases to trimming and J lost 3 bases, with 5 bases between them. This CDR3 contains 12 residues. Germline V gene data show CDR1 as DFQATT and CDR2 as SNEGSKA (reference sequence). The chain's CDR3 is CSASTPNEKLFF. Here the CDR3 DNA reads TGCAGTGCTAGCACCCCTAATGAAAAACTGTTTTTT.

As to this clonotype: The junction departs from the called germline gene at one end, perhaps through a read error. V is TRBV20-1 and J is TRBJ2-3; 10 bases line up with TRBD1. Germline V gene data show CDR1 as DFQATT and CDR2 as SNEGSKA (reference sequence). This CDR3 has 14 residues. The CDR3 here is CSARVGTGADTQYF. The CDR3 coding sequence is TGCAGTGCCAGAGTAGGGACAGGGGCCGATACGCAGTATTTT.

The chain links TRBV7-9 to TRBJ1-6; D not resolved. In germline, CDR1 is SEHNR, CDR2 FQNEAQ (reference sequence). The CDR3 covers 15 residues. V was clipped by 1 base and J by 7 bases, with 11 bases between them. The CDR3 loop is CASSLGRRINSPLHF. The CDR3 region has the DNA TGTGCCAGCAGCTTAGGTCGGAGAATCAATTCACCCCTCCACTTT. Full variable domain (remainder filled in from reference TRBV7-9 and TRBJ1-6): DTGVSQNPRHKITKRGQNVTFRCDPISEHNRLYWYRQTLGQGPEFLTYFQNEAQLEKSRLLSDRFSAERPKGSFSTLEIQRTEQGDSAMYLCASSLGRRINSPLHFGNGTRLTVT.

The V and J genes are TRBV20-1 and TRBJ1-5; 9 bases line up with TRBD1. Trimming at V came to 6 bases and at J to 6 bases, leaving 9 bases not matched to a gene. In germline, CDR1 is DFQATT, CDR2 SNEGSKA (reference sequence). This CDR3 comprises 14 residues. The CDR3 coding sequence is TGCAGTGCCCGGGGACAGGGAATGGCTCAGCCCCAGCATTTT. It is translated as CSARGQGMAQPQHF.

This chain connects TRBV5-8 to TRBJ2-2; D may be TRBD1 (5 bases). Germline assignment: CDR1 SGHTS and CDR2 YDEGEE. The CDR3 loop spans 16 amino acids. V was shortened by 0 bases and J by 4 bases, with 13 bases between the two germline ends. DNA of the CDR3: TGTGCCAGCAGCTTGGGTCAAGGGGCCGGCACCGGGGAGCTGTTTTTT. Translating gives CASSLGQGAGTGELFF.

The rearrangement links TRBV28 to TRBJ2-7; 9 bases align to TRBD1. Germline values: CDR1 MDHEN, CDR2 SYDVKM. J was trimmed by 6 bases and V by 5 bases; bases with no gene match: 11. The CDR3 consists of 15 residues. CDR3 in DNA: TGTGCCAGCAGTACCACCGGGACAGGGCATCGCGAGCAGTACTTC. Encoded protein: CASSTTGTGHREQYF.

V gene TRBV7-3 combines with J gene TRBJ1-2; D is perhaps TRBD1 (6 bases). The V gene lost 5 bases and the J gene lost 0 bases, with 16 bases spanning the gap. Germline V gives CDR1 SGHTA, CDR2 FQGTGA. This CDR3 is 16 amino acids long. CDR3 protein: CASSKGGTETNYGYTF. In DNA form, the CDR3 reads TGTGCCAGCAGCAAGGGGGGAACAGAAACTAACTATGGCTACACCTTC.

This clonotype was recorded at least ten times. The chain joins TRBV20-1 to TRBJ1-1; tentatively, D is TRBD1 (6 bases). The CDR3 contains 17 residues. V shed 0 bases and J shed 5 bases, with 22 bases lying between them. Germline CDR1 reads DFQATT; CDR2 reads SNEGSKA (reference sequence). This CDR3 is CSARDQGPTTGGTEAFF. CDR3 nucleotide sequence: TGCAGTGCTAGAGATCAGGGGCCGACTACAGGAGGTACTGAAGCTTTCTTT.

The chain couples TRBV7-2 to TRBJ2-7, with 8 bases that match TRBD2. Per the germline V gene, CDR1 is SGHTA and CDR2 is FQGNSA. The CDR3 totals 14 residues. Trimming took 2 bases from V and 5 from J; bases not matched to a gene: 5. The CDR3 DNA sequence: TGTGCCAGCAGCTTAACGGGGGGGGAGAACGAGCAGTACTTC. Residues: CASSLTGGENEQYF.

This chain uses TRBV27 with TRBJ1-2; D gene uncertain. Trimming pared 8 bases from V and 10 bases from J, leaving 17 bases between. The V gene's germline CDR1 is MNHEY and CDR2 SMNVEV (reference sequence). The CDR3 loop spans 12 amino acids. In DNA form, the CDR3 reads TGTGCCAGCTCTAGGCAGTCGGGAATCTACACCTTC. This codes for CASSRQSGIYTF.

This clonotype has ten or more counts. The CDR3: CASSTLTGDGELFF. The DNA of the CDR3 is TGCGCCAGCAGCACCCTTACAGGGGACGGGGAGCTGTTTTTT. V gene TRBV5-1 combines with J gene TRBJ2-2; 7 bases fit TRBD1. The CDR3 consists of 14 residues. Germline V CDR1 and CDR2: SGHRS, YFSETQ. J was trimmed by 7 bases and V by 4 bases; bases with no gene match: 7.

Only a few counts were recorded for this clonotype. CDR3 DNA sequence: TGTGCCAGCAGTGAATCGGTCACTAATGAAAAACTGTTTTTT. Protein product: CASSESVTNEKLFF. V and J are TRBV25-1 and TRBJ1-4; D not certain. Trimming cost V 1 base and J 2 bases, with 5 bases left between them. Per the germline V gene, CDR1 is MGHDK and CDR2 is SYGVNS. This CDR3 region has 14 residues.

This clonotype was found a few times. This sequence joins TRBV7-6 and TRBJ1-2; perhaps TRBD1 as D (5 bases). CDR1 SGHVS and CDR2 FNYEAQ come from the germline V gene. Trimming stripped 0 bases from V and 4 bases from J, with 12 bases between. The CDR3 is 15 amino acids. The CDR3 nucleotides read TGTGCCAGCAGCTTAGCATCCGGGGCCGGCTATGGCTACACCTTC. Translation gives CASSLASGAGYGYTF. The entire variable domain, with the rest obtained from reference TRBV7-6 and TRBJ1-2, is as follows: GAGVSQSPRYKVTKRGQDVALRCDPISGHVSLYWYRQALGQGPEFLTYFNYEAQQDKSGLPNDRFSAERPEGSISTLTIQRTEQRDSAMYRCASSLASGAGYGYTFGSGTRLTVV.

This clonotype was seen once. The rearrangement links TRBV27 to TRBJ2-5, with D perhaps matching TRBD2 (6 bases). CDR1 and CDR2 (germline): MNHEY, SMNVEV (reference sequence). V gave up 5 bases and J gave up 0 bases, with 13 bases separating them. The CDR3 runs 15 residues. CDR3: CASSQRERYQETQYF. Here the CDR3 DNA reads TGTGCCAGCAGTCAACGGGAGCGATACCAAGAGACCCAGTACTTC.

A single count supports this clonotype. The DNA is omitted, as the CDR3 cannot be located on it reliably, and the CDR3 follows TCRdb's listing. The CDR3 protein is CASSFGRGARTF. The chain links TRBV13 to TRBJ1-2. Germline V gene data show CDR1 as PRHDT and CDR2 as FYEKMQ (reference sequence). From its first to its last residue, the CDR3 has 12 amino acids.

The chain employs TRBV7-2 and TRBJ2-5; 7 positions match TRBD2. The J call is uncertain, as TRBJ2-1 better fits the DNA end. This CDR3 has 13 amino acids. Germline V CDR1 and CDR2: SGHTA, FQGNSA. In DNA, the CDR3 is TGTGCCAGCAGACTAACGGGGGGCAATGAGCAGTTCTTC. It specifies CASRLTGGNEQFF.

The chain recombines TRBV2 with TRBJ2-2; possible D gene TRBD1, 6 bases. The CDR3 runs 15 residues. Germline loops: CDR1 SNHLY, CDR2 FYNNEI. V was clipped by 8 bases and J by 5 bases, with 18 bases between them. The chain's CDR3 is CASAQAVQGTGELFF. In nucleotides, the CDR3 is TGTGCCAGCGCCCAGGCCGTACAGGGTACCGGGGAGCTGTTTTTT.

This CDR3 reads CSARQGPWPYEQYF. Written as DNA, the CDR3 is TGCAGTGCTAGACAGGGACCTTGGCCCTACGAGCAGTACTTC. This sequence joins TRBV20-1 and TRBJ2-7, with D possibly called TRBD1 or TRBD2 (5 bases each). The CDR3 runs to 14 residues. V was trimmed by 2 bases and J by 2 bases, leaving 13 bases between them. Germline CDR1 DFQATT, CDR2 SNEGSKA (reference sequence).

This clonotype was counted only a few times. The J gene is TRBJ1-1, the V gene TRBV27; the match to TRBD1 covers 8 bases. The CDR3 is 12 residues long. The germline CDR1 and CDR2 sequences are MNHEY and SMNVEV (reference sequence). V was pared by 8 bases and J by 4 bases, with 3 bases of the junction left unmatched. The CDR3, as DNA: TGTGCCAGCTACAGGGGGACCACTGAAGCTTTCTTT. It specifies CASYRGTTEAFF.

This clonotype was picked up one time. V usage is TRBV7-9 and J usage is TRBJ1-6; D not resolved. Trimming stripped 4 bases from V and 9 bases from J, with 7 bases between. Germline V lookup: CDR1 SEHNR, CDR2 FQNEAQ (reference sequence). The CDR3 is made up of 12 amino acids. The CDR3 sequence is CASSSSTSPLHF. Written as DNA, the CDR3 is TGTGCCAGCAGCTCCTCGACTTCACCCCTCCACTTT. Full variable domain (rest looked up from reference TRBV7-9 and TRBJ1-6): DTGVSQNPRHKITKRGQNVTFRCDPISEHNRLYWYRQTLGQGPEFLTYFQNEAQLEKSRLLSDRFSAERPKGSFSTLEIQRTEQGDSAMYLCASSSSTSPLHFGNGTRLTVT.

The chain is built from TRBV15 and TRBJ2-1; D perhaps matches TRBD2 (5 bases). Germline V gives CDR1 LNHNV, CDR2 YYDKDF (reference sequence). This CDR3 contains 16 residues. The V and J ends lost 1 base and 1 base respectively, with 11 bases between them. The CDR3 loop is CATSRATTKSYNEQFF. CDR3 bases: TGTGCCACCAGCAGAGCGACTACAAAATCCTACAATGAGCAGTTCTTC.

In this sample, this clonotype turned up a few times. The rearrangement uses TRBV6-2 or TRBV6-3 and TRBJ2-6; D perhaps matches TRBD2 (5 bases). V lost 2 bases and J 0 bases, leaving 14 bases between the germline ends. The CDR3 runs 18 residues. Germline V gene lookup returns CDR1 MNHEY and CDR2 SVGEGT. CDR3 in amino acids: CASSYDGITSSGANVLTF. In DNA, the CDR3 is TGTGCCAGCAGTTACGACGGAATTACTAGCTCTGGGGCCAACGTCCTGACTTTC.

This clonotype was counted many times. The chain carries TRBV2 and TRBJ1-4, with TRBD1 identical over 9 bases. The CDR3 spans 12 residues. Germline CDR1 SNHLY, CDR2 FYNNEI. J gave up 14 bases and V 10 bases, and 11 bases lay outside the gene matches. CDR3 bases: TGTGCCACCCGGACAAGTGGGACAGGGCTGTTTTTT. It translates to CATRTSGTGLFF.

The count of this clonotype is one. One base away lies a much larger clone, so this may be a sequencing read error. This chain links TRBV2 with TRBJ1-2, with TRBD1 matching over 7 bases. Trimming cost V 5 bases and J 7 bases; bases outside gene matches: 4. Germline V lookup: CDR1 SNHLY, CDR2 FYNNEI. CDR3 size: 12 residues. CDR3 in DNA: TGTGCCAGCAGTCAAGACAGGGCTGGCTACACCTTC. As protein: CASSQDRAGYTF.